The rows below give T cell receptor beta chains drawn from one sample of a study of response to subunit inactivated influenza vaccine. MiXCR, run by TCRdb on the RT-PCR reads, gives a single entry per CDR3 protein. Of more than 450,000 distinct CDR3 sequences listed, around 8% are singletons. The starting material was PBMCs from blood, obtained roughly 24 months after vaccination. The receptors shown here come from a man aged 45-69 years who received an inactivated influenza vaccine. Both conserved end residues are part of each CDR3.

J gene,V gene,CDR3 protein
TRBJ2-3,TRBV5-8,CASSLGLAGPLTDTQYF
TRBJ1-1,TRBV18,CASSPPQGRNTEAFF
TRBJ2-7,TRBV5-1,CASSLEGGPLEQYF
TRBJ1-1,TRBV12-3/TRBV12-4,CASSTGFTEAFF
TRBJ2-1,TRBV25-1,CASSEYGAAPYNEQFF
TRBJ1-1,TRBV12-3/TRBV12-4,CASRTQGGGGTNTEAFF
TRBJ2-5,TRBV5-1,CASSSAQGARETQYF
TRBJ2-7,TRBV7-9,CASSWGTGVPYEQYF
TRBJ2-5,TRBV5-6,CASSLRTSVQETQYF
TRBJ2-2,TRBV11-3,CASSSAANTGELFF
TRBJ2-7,TRBV28,CASRTFGQGSYEQYF
TRBJ2-1,TRBV10-3,CAISLGGGAVGNEQFF
TRBJ2-1,TRBV20-1,CSATRGSGPSYNEQFF
TRBJ1-1,TRBV5-1,CASSFDRGWTEAFF
TRBJ2-1,TRBV29-1,CSVEDFELGADNEQFF
TRBJ1-1,TRBV5-6,CASSFLGGFMNTEAFF
TRBJ2-2,TRBV28,CASRWTSGTRGTGELFF
TRBJ2-7,TRBV28,CASRDGPYEQYF
TRBJ2-1,TRBV7-7,CASSRGQGSYNEQFF
TRBJ2-7,TRBV7-3,CASRSAGYEQYF
TRBJ2-7,TRBV7-9,CASSEDGGSPYEQYF
TRBJ2-7,TRBV4-3,CASSQEYEDRGHEQYF
TRBJ2-7,TRBV10-3,CAITETQGVAEQYF
TRBJ2-1,TRBV6-2/TRBV6-3,CASSKPGDRIYNEQFF
TRBJ2-1,TRBV10-1,CASSTGDRAGEQFF
TRBJ2-5,TRBV5-1,CASSQETGIEETQYF
TRBJ1-1,TRBV5-1,CASSFTGTDTEAFF
TRBJ1-5,TRBV12-3/TRBV12-4,CASSIGNSNQPQHF